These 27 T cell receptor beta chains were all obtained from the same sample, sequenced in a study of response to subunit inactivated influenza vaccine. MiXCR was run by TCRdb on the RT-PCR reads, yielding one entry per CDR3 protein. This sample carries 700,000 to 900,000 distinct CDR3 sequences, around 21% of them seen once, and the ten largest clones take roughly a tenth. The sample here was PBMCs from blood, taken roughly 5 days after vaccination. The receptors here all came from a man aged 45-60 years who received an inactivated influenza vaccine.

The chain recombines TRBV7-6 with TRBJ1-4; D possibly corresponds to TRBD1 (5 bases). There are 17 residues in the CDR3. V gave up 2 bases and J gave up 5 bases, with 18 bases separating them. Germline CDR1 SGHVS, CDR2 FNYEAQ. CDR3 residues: CASSLSTPGILNEKLFF. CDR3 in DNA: TGTGCCAGCAGCTTAAGTACCCCAGGGATACTAAATGAAAAACTGTTTTTT.

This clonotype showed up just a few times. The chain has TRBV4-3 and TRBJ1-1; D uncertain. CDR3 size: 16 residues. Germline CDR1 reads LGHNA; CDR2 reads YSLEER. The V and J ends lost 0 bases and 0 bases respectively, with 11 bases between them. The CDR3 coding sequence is TGCGCCAGCAGCCAAGAACTAGGGAAGTTGAACACTGAAGCTTTCTTT. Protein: CASSQELGKLNTEAFF.

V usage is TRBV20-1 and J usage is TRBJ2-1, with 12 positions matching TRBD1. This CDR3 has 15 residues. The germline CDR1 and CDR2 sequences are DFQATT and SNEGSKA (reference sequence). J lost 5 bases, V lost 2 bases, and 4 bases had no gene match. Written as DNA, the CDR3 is TGCAGTGCTAGACCGGGACAGGGGGCTCACAATGAGCAGTTCTTC. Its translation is CSARPGQGAHNEQFF.

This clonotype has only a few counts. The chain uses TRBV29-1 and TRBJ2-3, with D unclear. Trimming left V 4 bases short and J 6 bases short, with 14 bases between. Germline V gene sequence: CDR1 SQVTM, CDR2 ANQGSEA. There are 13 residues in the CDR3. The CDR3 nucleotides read TGCAGCGTTGCAATCGGTGGCCGGGATACGCAGTATTTT. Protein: CSVAIGGRDTQYF.

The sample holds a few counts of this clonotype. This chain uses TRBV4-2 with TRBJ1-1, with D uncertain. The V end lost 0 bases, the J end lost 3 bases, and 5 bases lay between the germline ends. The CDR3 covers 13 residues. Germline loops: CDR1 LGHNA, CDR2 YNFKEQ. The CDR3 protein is CASSQDGDTEAFF. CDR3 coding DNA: TGTGCCAGCAGCCAAGATGGCGACACTGAAGCTTTCTTT.

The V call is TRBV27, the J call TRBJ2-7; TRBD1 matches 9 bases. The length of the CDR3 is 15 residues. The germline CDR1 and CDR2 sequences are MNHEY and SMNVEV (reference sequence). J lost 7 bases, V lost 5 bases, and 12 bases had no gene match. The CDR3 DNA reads TGTGCCAGCAGTACAGGGGGCGGTCTCTCGGGAGAGCAGTACTTC. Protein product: CASSTGGGLSGEQYF.

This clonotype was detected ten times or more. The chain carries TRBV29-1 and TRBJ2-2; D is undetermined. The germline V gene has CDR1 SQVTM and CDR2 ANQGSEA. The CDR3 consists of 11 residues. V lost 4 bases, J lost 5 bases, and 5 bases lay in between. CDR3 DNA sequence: TGCAGCGTTGCGAGGACCGGGGAGCTGTTTTTT. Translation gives CSVARTGELFF.

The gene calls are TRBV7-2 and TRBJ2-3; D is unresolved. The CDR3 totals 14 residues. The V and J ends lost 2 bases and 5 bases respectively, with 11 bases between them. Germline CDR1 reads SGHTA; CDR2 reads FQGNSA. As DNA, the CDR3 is TGTGCCAGCAGCTTATCAGGCTTTCAAGATACGCAGTATTTT. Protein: CASSLSGFQDTQYF.

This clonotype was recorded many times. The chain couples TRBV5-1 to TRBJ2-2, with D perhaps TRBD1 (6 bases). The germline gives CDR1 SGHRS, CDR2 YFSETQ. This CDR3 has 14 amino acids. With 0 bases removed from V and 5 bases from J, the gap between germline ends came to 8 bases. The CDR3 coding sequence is TGCGCCAGCAGCTTGGCCCAGGGGACCGGGGAGCTGTTTTTT. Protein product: CASSLAQGTGELFF.

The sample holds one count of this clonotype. CDR3: CSAASPGSGYTF. CDR3 sequence (DNA): TGCAGTGCTGCCAGCCCGGGGTCTGGCTACACCTTC. The rearrangement links TRBV20-1 to TRBJ1-2; D is undetermined. Germline V gene sequence: CDR1 DFQATT, CDR2 SNEGSKA (reference sequence). CDR3 size: 12 residues. V was trimmed by 5 bases and J by 7 bases, leaving 14 bases between them.

CDR3 DNA sequence: TGCGCCAGCAGCGAAAGACCAGGCCCAGCGGGAAACCAAGAGACCCAGTACTTC. The encoded protein is CASSERPGPAGNQETQYF. The genes are TRBV4-3 and TRBJ2-5, with 7 bases lining up with TRBD2. V gave up 5 bases and J gave up 0 bases; unmatched junction bases: 15. CDR3 size: 18 residues. Germline-derived CDR1 and CDR2 are LGHNA and YSLEER.

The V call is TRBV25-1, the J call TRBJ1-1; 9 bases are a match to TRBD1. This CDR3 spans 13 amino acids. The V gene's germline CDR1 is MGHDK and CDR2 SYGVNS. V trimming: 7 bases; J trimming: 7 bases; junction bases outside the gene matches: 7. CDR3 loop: CASIGQGSGEAFF. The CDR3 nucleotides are TGTGCCAGCATTGGACAGGGGAGCGGTGAAGCTTTCTTT. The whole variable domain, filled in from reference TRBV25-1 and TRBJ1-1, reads EADIYQTPRYLVIGTGKKITLECSQTMGHDKMYWYQQDPGMELHLIHYSYGVNSTEKGDLSSESTVSRIRTEHFPLTLESARPSHTSQYLCASIGQGSGEAFFGQGTRLTVV.

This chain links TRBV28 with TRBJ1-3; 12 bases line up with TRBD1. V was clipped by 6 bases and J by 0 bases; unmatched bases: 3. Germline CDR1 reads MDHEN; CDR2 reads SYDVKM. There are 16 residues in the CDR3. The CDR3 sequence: CASRGQGANSGNTIYF. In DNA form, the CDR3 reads TGTGCCAGCAGGGGACAGGGGGCGAACTCTGGAAACACCATATATTTT.

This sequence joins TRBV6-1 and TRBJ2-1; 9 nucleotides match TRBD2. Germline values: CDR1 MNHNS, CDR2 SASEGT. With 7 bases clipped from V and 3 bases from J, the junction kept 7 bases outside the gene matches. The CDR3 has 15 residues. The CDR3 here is CASTPSGNYYNEQFF. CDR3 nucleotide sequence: TGTGCCAGCACTCCTAGCGGGAACTACTACAATGAGCAGTTCTTC.

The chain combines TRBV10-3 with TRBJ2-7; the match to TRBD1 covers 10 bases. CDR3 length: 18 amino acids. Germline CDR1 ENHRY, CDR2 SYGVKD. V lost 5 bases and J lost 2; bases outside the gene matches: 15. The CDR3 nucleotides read TGTGCCATCAGTAACCCCCAATCCGGGACAGGGGATCCCTACGAGCAGTACTTC. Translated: CAISNPQSGTGDPYEQYF.

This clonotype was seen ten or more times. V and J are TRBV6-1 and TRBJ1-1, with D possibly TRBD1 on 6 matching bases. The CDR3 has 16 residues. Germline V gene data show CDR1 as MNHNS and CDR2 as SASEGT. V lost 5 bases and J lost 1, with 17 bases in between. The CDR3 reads CASSPFRGGKNTEAFF. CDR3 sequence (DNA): TGTGCCAGCAGTCCATTCAGGGGCGGGAAGAACACTGAAGCTTTCTTT.

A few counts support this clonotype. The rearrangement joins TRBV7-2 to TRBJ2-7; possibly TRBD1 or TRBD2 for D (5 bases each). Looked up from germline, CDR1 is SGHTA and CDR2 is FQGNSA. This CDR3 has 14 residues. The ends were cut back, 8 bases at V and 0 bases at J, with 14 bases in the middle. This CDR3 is CASRLGTHSYEQYF. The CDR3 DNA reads TGTGCCAGCCGACTTGGGACGCACTCCTACGAGCAGTACTTC.

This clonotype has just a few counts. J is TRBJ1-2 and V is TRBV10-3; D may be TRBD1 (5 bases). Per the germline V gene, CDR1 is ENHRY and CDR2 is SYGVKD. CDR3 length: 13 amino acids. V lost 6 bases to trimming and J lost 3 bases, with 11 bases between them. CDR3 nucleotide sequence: TGTGCCATCAGGACAGCGTCCGACTATGGCTACACCTTC. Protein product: CAIRTASDYGYTF.

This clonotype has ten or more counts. In DNA, the CDR3 is TGTGCCAGCAGCCCCGGTTCTTGGGGCTACACCTTC. Protein: CASSPGSWGYTF. The J gene is TRBJ1-2, the V gene TRBV9; no reliable D call. The CDR3 loop spans 12 amino acids. The V gene's germline CDR1 is SGDLS and CDR2 YYNGEE. V dropped 4 bases and J dropped 8 bases, with 12 bases sitting between them.

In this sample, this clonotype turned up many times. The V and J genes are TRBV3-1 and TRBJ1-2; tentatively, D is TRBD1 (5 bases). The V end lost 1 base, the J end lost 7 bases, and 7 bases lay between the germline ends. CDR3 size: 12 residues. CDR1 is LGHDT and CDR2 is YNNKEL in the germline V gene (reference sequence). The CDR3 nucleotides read TGTGCCAGCAGCCAAGGAGGGGCTGGCTACACCTTC. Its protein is CASSQGGAGYTF.

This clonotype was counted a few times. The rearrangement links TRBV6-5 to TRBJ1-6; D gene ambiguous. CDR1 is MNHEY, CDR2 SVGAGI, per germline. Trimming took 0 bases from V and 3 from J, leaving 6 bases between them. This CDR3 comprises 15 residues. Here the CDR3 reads CASSYSRDYNSPLHF. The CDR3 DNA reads TGTGCCAGCAGTTACTCGAGGGACTATAATTCACCCCTCCACTTT.

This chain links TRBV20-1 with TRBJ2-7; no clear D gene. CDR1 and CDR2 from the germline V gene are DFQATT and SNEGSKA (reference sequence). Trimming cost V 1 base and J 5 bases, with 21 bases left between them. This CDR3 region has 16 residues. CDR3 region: CSARAPVAGLRDEQYF. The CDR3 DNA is TGCAGTGCTAGAGCCCCGGTGGCAGGCTTACGTGACGAGCAGTACTTC.

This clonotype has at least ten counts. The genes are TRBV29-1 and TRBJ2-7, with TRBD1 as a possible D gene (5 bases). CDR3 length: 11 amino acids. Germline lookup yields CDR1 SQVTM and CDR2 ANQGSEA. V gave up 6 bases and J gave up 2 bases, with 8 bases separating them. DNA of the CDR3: TGCAGCGTGCTGGACACCTACGAGCAGTACTTC. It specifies CSVLDTYEQYF.

CDR3 in DNA: TGCAGTGCTAGGATACCGGCGATCAAAACCGGGGAGCTGTTTTTT. It is translated as CSARIPAIKTGELFF. The chain joins TRBV20-1 to TRBJ2-2, with D unresolved. The ends were cut back, 3 bases at V and 5 bases at J, with 16 bases in the middle. The CDR3 totals 15 residues. Germline loops: CDR1 DFQATT, CDR2 SNEGSKA (reference sequence).

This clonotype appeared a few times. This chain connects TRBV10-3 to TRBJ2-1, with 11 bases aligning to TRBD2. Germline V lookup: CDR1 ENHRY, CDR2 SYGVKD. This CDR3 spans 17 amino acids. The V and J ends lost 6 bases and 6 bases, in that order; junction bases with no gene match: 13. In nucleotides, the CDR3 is TGTGCCATCAGACCTGGTCCAGGGACTAGCGGCGGCAATGAGCAGTTCTTC. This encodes CAIRPGPGTSGGNEQFF.

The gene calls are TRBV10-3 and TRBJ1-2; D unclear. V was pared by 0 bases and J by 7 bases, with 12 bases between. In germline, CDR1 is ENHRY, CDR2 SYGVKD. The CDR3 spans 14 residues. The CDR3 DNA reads TGTGCCATCAGTGAGTCTGGCAACGTAGGTGGCTACACCTTC. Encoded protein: CAISESGNVGGYTF.

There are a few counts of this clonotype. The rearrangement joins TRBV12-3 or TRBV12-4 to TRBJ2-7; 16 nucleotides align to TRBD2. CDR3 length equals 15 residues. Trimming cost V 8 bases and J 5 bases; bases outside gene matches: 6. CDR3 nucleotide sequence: TGTGCCAGCGGGACTAGCGGGAGGGCCAGGGACGAGCAGTACTTC. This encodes CASGTSGRARDEQYF.